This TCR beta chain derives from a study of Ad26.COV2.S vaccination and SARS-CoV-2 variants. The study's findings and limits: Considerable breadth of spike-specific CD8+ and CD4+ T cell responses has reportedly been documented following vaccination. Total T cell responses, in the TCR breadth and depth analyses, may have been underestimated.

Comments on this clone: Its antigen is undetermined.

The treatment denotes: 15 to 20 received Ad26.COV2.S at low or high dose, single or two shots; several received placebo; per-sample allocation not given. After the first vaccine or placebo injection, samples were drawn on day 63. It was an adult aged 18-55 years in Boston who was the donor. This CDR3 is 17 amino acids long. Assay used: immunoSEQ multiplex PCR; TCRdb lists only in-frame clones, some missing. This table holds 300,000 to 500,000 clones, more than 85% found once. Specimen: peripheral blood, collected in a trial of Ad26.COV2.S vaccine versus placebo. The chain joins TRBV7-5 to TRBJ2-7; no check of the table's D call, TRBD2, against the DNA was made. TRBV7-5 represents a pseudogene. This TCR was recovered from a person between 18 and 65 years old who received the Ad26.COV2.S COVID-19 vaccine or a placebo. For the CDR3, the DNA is TGTGTCAGAAGCTTAACGACTGGCGACTCTGATCCAGACGAGCAGTACTTC. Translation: CVRSLTTGDSDPDEQYF.